This T cell receptor beta chain was profiled in a study of blood T cell repertoires in COVID-19. The overall study: The United States, Italy and Spain provided the acute and convalescent COVID-19 samples.

The junction had 5 bases not matched to a gene; V was cut back by 6 bases and J by 4 bases. There are 14 residues in the CDR3. Germline CDR1 is MNHEY and CDR2 is SMNVEV (reference sequence). In the original analysis: How many nucleated cells were present was estimated from reference gene primer amplification. Clones were sequenced by immunoSEQ multiplex PCR, and TCRdb holds only the in-frame ones, with some missing. V and J calls and clone size are copied from that table; D and trimming were computed from the DNA. The table has about 410,000 clones, about 88% seen once. The chain uses TRBV27 and TRBJ2-2, with 7 bases lining up with TRBD1. The sequenced sample was peripheral blood. This clonotype was obtained from a woman in her thirties or forties with COVID-19, enrolled during active disease. CDR3 nucleotides: TGTGCCAGCAGGGTGGGACAGAGCACCGGGGAGCTGTTTTTT. This encodes CASRVGQSTGELFF.